These 28 T cell receptor beta chains were all obtained from the same sample, sequenced in a study of metastatic and nonmetastatic thyroid tumors. All patients were untreated before thyroid surgery. TCRdb re-called the PCR reads through MiXCR. The table includes some 10,000 clones, more than 10% detected once. Material: blood. Source of these receptors: a female donor with papillary thyroid cancer or a benign thyroid nodule (not recorded which). Some clones in this sample may be carry-over from other donors' samples.

This clone was seen repeatedly, ten times or more. The CDR3 loop is CASSELGRGRGEKLFF. The DNA for the CDR3 is TGTGCCAGCAGTGAACTTGGTAGGGGGCGCGGTGAAAAACTGTTTTTT. The chain is built from TRBV2 and TRBJ1-4; the match to TRBD1 covers 7 bases. Per germline, CDR1 SNHLY and CDR2 FYNNEI. The trim removed 2 bases at V and 7 bases at J, leaving 10 bases unmatched. The CDR3 spans 16 residues.

This clone was recorded many times. CDR3 sequence: CASSIGTKETQYF. As DNA, the CDR3 is TGTGCCAGTAGTATAGGGACAAAAGAGACCCAGTACTTC. V and J are TRBV19 and TRBJ2-5, with a weak D call TRBD1 (5 bases). V was clipped by 1 base and J by 3 bases, with 6 bases between them. The germline V gene has CDR1 LNHDA and CDR2 SQIVND (reference sequence). This CDR3 contains 13 residues.

The table lists this clone with many counts. The CDR3 loop is CASSLIPGYTYEQYF. CDR3 in DNA: TGTGCCAGCAGTCTTATACCGGGCTACACGTACGAGCAGTACTTC. The J gene is TRBJ2-7, the V gene TRBV5-4, with D unclear. Trimming shortened V by 5 bases and J by 4 bases, and 19 bases separated the two germline ends. The CDR3 sequence is 15 residues long. Per the germline V gene, CDR1 is SGHNT and CDR2 is YYREEE (reference sequence). The full variable domain, rest sourced from reference TRBV5-4 and TRBJ2-7, is ETGVTQSPTHLIKTRGQQVTLRCSSQSGHNTVSWYQQALGQGPQFIFQYYREEENGRGNFPPRFSGLQFPNYSSELNVNALELDDSALYLCASSLIPGYTYEQYFGPGTRLTVT.

This clone counts as medium-sized. V and J are TRBV2 and TRBJ1-1; D not certain. This CDR3 has 13 residues. Germline lookup yields CDR1 SNHLY and CDR2 FYNNEI. V lost 2 bases and J lost 2, with 6 bases in between. Here the CDR3 reads CASSEIENTEAFF. Here the CDR3 DNA reads TGTGCCAGCAGTGAAATCGAAAACACTGAAGCTTTCTTT. The entire variable domain, with the rest obtained from reference TRBV2 and TRBJ1-1, is as follows: EPEVTQTPSHQVTQMGQEVILRCVPISNHLYFYWYRQILGQKVEFLVSFYNNEISEKSEIFDDQFSVERPDGSNFTLKIRSTKLEDSAMYFCASSEIENTEAFFGQGTRLTVV.

This clone counts as medium-sized. The chain combines TRBV6-5 with TRBJ2-2, with D possibly TRBD2 on 5 matching bases. This CDR3 spans 15 amino acids. V lost 2 bases and J lost 6, with 13 bases in between. The germline CDR1 and CDR2 sequences are MNHEY and SVGAGI. CDR3 loop: CASSYPSGKSGELFF. CDR3 DNA sequence: TGTGCCAGCAGTTACCCTTCGGGGAAGTCCGGGGAGCTGTTTTTT.

This clone has a count of ten or more. The J gene is TRBJ2-1, the V gene TRBV4-2; TRBD2 aligns across 12 bases. This CDR3 region has 16 residues. Germline-derived CDR1 and CDR2 are LGHNA and YNFKEQ. The trim removed 8 bases at V and 7 bases at J, leaving 12 bases unmatched. The CDR3 region has the DNA TGTGCCAGCTCTAGACTAGCGGGAGCCGAATGGAATGAGCAGTTCTTC. The encoded protein is CASSRLAGAEWNEQFF.

This clone was detected ten times or more. The genes are TRBV7-8 and TRBJ2-7; D uncertain. With 1 base removed from V and 0 bases from J, the gap between germline ends came to 10 bases. Per germline, CDR1 SGHVS and CDR2 FQNEAQ. This CDR3 comprises 15 residues. The DNA for the CDR3 is TGTGCCAGCAGCTTAGGCCCCAGCAGCTCCTACGAGCAGTACTTC. Translated, it gives CASSLGPSSSYEQYF.

This clone is classed as medium-sized. V is TRBV20-1 and J is TRBJ2-7, with a possible D match to TRBD1 (6 bases). This CDR3 is 16 amino acids long. Germline V gene sequence: CDR1 DFQATT, CDR2 SNEGSKA (reference sequence). V was trimmed by 2 bases and J by 2 bases, leaving 19 bases between them. The CDR3 loop reads CSARPLWDTSTYEQYF. CDR3 nucleotide sequence: TGCAGTGCTAGACCTCTTTGGGACACCAGTACCTACGAGCAGTACTTC.

The sample holds a few counts of this clone. An end of the junction does not agree with germline; a read error may underlie this. CDR3 DNA sequence: TGCAGTGATAGAGAAGCTTGGACGTTGAACACTGAAGCTTTCTTT. It encodes CSDREAWTLNTEAFF. The chain uses TRBV20-1 and TRBJ1-1; D unresolved. The CDR3 covers 15 residues. Germline-derived CDR1 and CDR2 are DFQATT and SNEGSKA (reference sequence).

This clone is labeled medium-sized. This sequence joins TRBV19 and TRBJ2-7; D not resolved. V was pared by 6 bases and J by 4 bases, with 13 bases between. Per the germline V gene, CDR1 is LNHDA and CDR2 is SQIVND (reference sequence). CDR3 length: 13 residues. The CDR3 DNA is TGTGCCAGTAGCCCGGAAATGGCTTACGAGCAGTACTTC. This sequence encodes CASSPEMAYEQYF.

By sample share, this clone is medium-sized. This chain connects TRBV6-1 to TRBJ1-1, with a weak D call TRBD1 (5 bases). This CDR3 contains 13 residues. V lost 2 bases and J 9 bases, leaving 13 bases between the germline ends. Germline V gene data show CDR1 as MNHNS and CDR2 as SASEGT. The CDR3 bases are TGTGCCAGCAGTGAAATGGGGGATTTTAAAGCTTTCTTT. This encodes CASSEMGDFKAFF.

This clone showed up many times. This rearrangement joins TRBV29-1 to TRBJ2-4; no reliable D call. The CDR3 sequence is 11 residues long. Germline-derived CDR1 and CDR2 are SQVTM and ANQGSEA. V lost 5 bases to trimming and J lost 6 bases, with 8 bases between them. CDR3: CSVIGRNIQYF. The CDR3 DNA reads TGCAGCGTTATAGGTAGAAACATTCAGTACTTC.

In its sample, this clone was seen many times. The rearrangement uses TRBV27 and TRBJ2-5; unclear D gene. This CDR3 spans 11 amino acids. Germline lookup yields CDR1 MNHEY and CDR2 SMNVEV (reference sequence). V was shortened by 0 bases and J by 5 bases, with 1 base between the two germline ends. Here the CDR3 DNA reads TGTGCCAGCAGTTTATCCGAGACCCAGTACTTC. It specifies CASSLSETQYF.

In its sample, this clone was seen many times. A much larger clone differs from this one at a single base, so this may be a read error. Other nucleotide sequences in the sample specify the same CDR3. The chain couples TRBV6-1 to TRBJ1-6; D gene unclear. This CDR3 has 16 residues. Trimming shortened V by 6 bases and J by 0 bases, and 12 bases separated the two germline ends. CDR1 and CDR2 (germline): MNHNS, SASEGT. CDR3 bases: TGTGCCAGCAGCCCTCTAGGGAGCTCCTATAATTCACCCCTCCACTTT. Residues: CASSPLGSSYNSPLHF.

This clone was counted many times. V gene TRBV20-1 combines with J gene TRBJ1-5, with D possibly TRBD1 on 5 matching bases. The CDR3 runs 14 residues. Trimming pared 5 bases from V and 1 base from J, leaving 12 bases between. Germline CDR1 reads DFQATT; CDR2 reads SNEGSKA (reference sequence). The CDR3, as DNA: TGCAGTGCTCGAGGGGCAGTGAGCAATCAGCCCCAGCATTTT. Its translation: CSARGAVSNQPQHF.

By frequency in the sample, this clone is medium-sized (0.01 to 0.1%). DNA for the CDR3: TGTGCCAGCAGGCACAGGGGCAGCAATCAGCCCCAGCATTTT. The encoded protein is CASRHRGSNQPQHF. This chain uses TRBV6-1 with TRBJ1-5, with 7 bases fitting TRBD1. This CDR3 is built from 14 residues. V shed 6 bases and J 1 base; nucleotides not matched to a gene: 3. Germline CDR1 and CDR2: MNHNS and SASEGT.

This clone has at least ten counts. The CDR3 nucleotides are TGTGCCAGCAGCCCCCTGGTGAGGAGGGGCAATGAGCAGTTCTTC. Translating it yields CASSPLVRRGNEQFF. The V call is TRBV11-2, the J call TRBJ2-1; D possibly corresponds to TRBD2 (6 bases). V was pared by 5 bases and J by 6 bases, with 17 bases between. This CDR3 spans 15 amino acids. Germline-derived CDR1 and CDR2 are SGHAT and FQNNGV. The full variable domain, completed using reference TRBV11-2 and TRBJ2-1, is EAGVAQSPRYKIIEKRQSVAFWCNPISGHATLYWYQQILGQGPKLLIQFQNNGVVDDSQLPKDRFSAERLKGVDSTLKIQPAKLEDSAVYLCASSPLVRRGNEQFFGPGTRLTVL.

This clone has a count of ten or more. The rearrangement joins TRBV27 to TRBJ2-3; TRBD1 might be the D (6 bases). The CDR3 extends over 13 amino acids. V was cut by 7 bases and J by 3 bases, with 11 bases left in between. Germline V gives CDR1 MNHEY, CDR2 SMNVEV (reference sequence). The CDR3 reads CASTPRGTDTQYF. The CDR3 region has the DNA TGTGCCAGCACCCCCAGGGGTACAGATACGCAGTATTTT.

This clone ranks as medium-sized. The rearrangement links TRBV6-1 to TRBJ2-7; 7 positions agree with TRBD2. Germline-derived CDR1 and CDR2 are MNHNS and SASEGT. Germline trimming cut 6 bases from V and 0 bases from J; bases unmatched to any gene: 5. This CDR3 has 14 residues. CDR3 sequence: CASRPAGLSYEQYF. Here the CDR3 DNA reads TGTGCCAGCAGGCCAGCGGGACTCTCCTACGAGCAGTACTTC.

At least ten counts were recorded for this clone. This chain connects TRBV7-3 to TRBJ2-2; 13 bases agree with TRBD2. This CDR3 has 17 amino acids. Germline V lookup: CDR1 SGHTA, CDR2 FQGTGA. V lost 3 bases and J lost 3; bases outside the gene matches: 4. CDR3 DNA: TGTGCCAGCAGCTTTCTCGGGACTAGCGGGGACACCGGGGAGCTGTTTTTT. This codes for CASSFLGTSGDTGELFF.

This clone was detected ten times or more. The J gene is TRBJ2-2, the V gene TRBV6-6; TRBD1 or TRBD2 may be the D gene (5 bases each). V was clipped by 6 bases and J by 1 base, with 27 bases between them. The CDR3 spans 20 residues. Germline-derived CDR1 and CDR2 are MNHNY and SVGAGI (reference sequence). CDR3 sequence: CASRRTGPSSGPLNTGELFF. For the CDR3, the DNA is TGTGCCAGCAGAAGAACAGGTCCTAGCTCGGGGCCCCTGAACACCGGGGAGCTGTTTTTT.

Notes on this clone: At one of its ends the junction is not consistent with the germline gene, which may arise from a read error. The same CDR3 also results from other DNA sequences found in this sample. CDR3 in amino acids: CASGQDPDGLNTEAFF. CDR3 nucleotides: TGTGCCAGCGGCCAAGACCCGGACGGGCTGAACACTGAAGCTTTCTTT. The chain employs TRBV14 and TRBJ1-1; D is undetermined. The CDR3 totals 16 residues. CDR1 is SGHDN and CDR2 is FVKESK in the germline V gene.

This clone was recorded at least ten times. J is TRBJ2-1 and V is TRBV24-1; 10 nucleotides line up with TRBD2. The CDR3 loop spans 14 amino acids. Germline-derived CDR1 and CDR2 are KGHDR and SFDVKD. The junction had 3 bases not matched to a gene; V was cut back by 6 bases and J by 5 bases. The CDR3 protein is CATSSSGSHNEQFF. Written as DNA, the CDR3 is TGTGCCACCAGTTCTAGCGGGAGTCACAATGAGCAGTTCTTC.

The chain is built from TRBV9 and TRBJ1-3; a possible D gene is TRBD1 (6 bases). The CDR3 contains 15 residues. CDR1 and CDR2 (germline): SGDLS, YYNGEE. The V and J ends lost 3 bases and 3 bases respectively, with 13 bases between them. The CDR3 spells CASSEHGRGGNTIYF. The CDR3 bases are TGTGCCAGCAGCGAGCACGGCAGGGGTGGAAACACCATATATTTT.

There are many counts of this clone. A single base separates this from a much larger clone, so it may be a read error. Other DNA sequences from this sample encode an identical CDR3 as well. The J gene is TRBJ1-6, the V gene TRBV4-1; unclear D gene. Germline V gene lookup returns CDR1 MGHRA and CDR2 YSYEKL. Trimming stripped 4 bases from V and 13 bases from J, with 20 bases between. There are 15 residues in the CDR3. CDR3 loop: CASSRRVIGSSPLHF. In nucleotides, the CDR3 is TGCGCCAGCAGCCGCCGGGTCATTGGGTCTTCGCCCCTCCACTTT.

In its sample, this clone was seen many times. The chain is built from TRBV2 and TRBJ1-4, with D uncertain. This CDR3 contains 15 residues. Trimming took 8 bases from V and 4 from J, leaving 17 bases between them. Germline V CDR1 and CDR2: SNHLY, FYNNEI. The CDR3 DNA follows: TGTGCCAGCTGCACTGGTGCACAGATTAATGAAAAACTGTTTTTT. It yields the protein CASCTGAQINEKLFF.

Within the sample, this clone is medium-sized. CDR3 loop: CASSPGPGLPLNYGYTF. As DNA, the CDR3 is TGCGCCAGCAGTCCAGGGCCGGGACTTCCTTTGAACTATGGCTACACCTTC. This chain connects TRBV4-1 to TRBJ1-2, with D tentatively TRBD1 (5 bases). The CDR3 is 17 amino acids. The V end was cut by 6 bases, the J end by 2 bases, with 22 bases between. Germline lookup yields CDR1 MGHRA and CDR2 YSYEKL.

This clone has a count of ten or more. The chain carries TRBV3-1 and TRBJ2-3; 15 positions match TRBD2. This CDR3 has 15 amino acids. Germline V gene data show CDR1 as LGHDT and CDR2 as YNNKEL (reference sequence). Trimming at V came to 6 bases and at J to 3 bases, leaving 1 base not matched to a gene. Written as DNA, the CDR3 is TGTGCCAGCAGTGGGACTAGCGGGGGGACAGATACGCAGTATTTT. Translation: CASSGTSGGTDTQYF.